This entry lists 7 T cell receptor beta chains sequenced from one sample in a study of patients and donors after allogeneic stem cell transplantation. Each CDR3 protein gets one entry after TCRdb re-called the RT-PCR reads with MiXCR. This sample has a few hundred thousand distinct CDR3 sequences; around 40% occur once, and the top ten carry roughly 12%. Sequenced: blood, either unsorted or a sorted T cell fraction (not recorded which). All receptors derive from a human donor who was either an allogeneic HSCT recipient or a stem cell or donor lymphocyte infusion donor (not recorded which). It is not recorded whose cells these are; they may come from a transplant donor.

The J gene is TRBJ1-5, the V gene TRBV5-1, with 9 bases matching TRBD1. Germline loops: CDR1 SGHRS, CDR2 YFSETQ. V gave up 7 bases and J gave up 0 bases; unmatched junction bases: 14. The length of the CDR3 is 18 residues. The CDR3 sequence: CASPRSGQGRDSNQPQHF. DNA for the CDR3: TGCGCCAGCCCCCGTTCGGGACAGGGTAGGGATAGCAATCAGCCCCAGCATTTT.

The chain joins TRBV12-3 or TRBV12-4 to TRBJ1-1, with D possibly TRBD1 on 5 matching bases. Trimming took off 8 bases at V and 4 bases at J, with 17 bases between the two ends. This CDR3 region has 14 residues. DNA for the CDR3: TGTGCCAGCCGAGAAGGGAGGGACGGCACTGAAGCTTTCTTT. It encodes CASREGRDGTEAFF.

This clonotype has a handful of counts. The chain couples TRBV7-9 to TRBJ1-1; perhaps TRBD1 as D (6 bases). V lost 3 bases and J 5 bases, leaving 10 bases between the germline ends. The CDR3 runs 13 residues. CDR1 and CDR2 (germline): SEHNR, FQNEAQ (reference sequence). The CDR3 coding sequence is TGTGCCAGCAGCTTTCAGAGGGGGACTGAAGCTTTCTTT. The encoded protein is CASSFQRGTEAFF.

CDR3 DNA sequence: TGTGCCAGCGAACCGGGCACCGGGGAGCTGTTTTTT. Encoded protein: CASEPGTGELFF. The chain employs TRBV18 and TRBJ2-2, with no clear D. The V gene's germline CDR1 is KGHSH and CDR2 LQKENI. V lost 8 bases to trimming and J lost 4 bases, with 8 bases between them. This CDR3 is built from 12 residues.

A few counts support this clonotype. The rearrangement joins TRBV20-1 to TRBJ1-5, with D unresolved. Trimming pared 3 bases from V and 7 bases from J, leaving 13 bases between. This CDR3 has 13 residues. The germline gives CDR1 DFQATT, CDR2 SNEGSKA (reference sequence). CDR3: CSARARTGQPQHF. The DNA of the CDR3 is TGCAGTGCTAGGGCCAGAACGGGGCAGCCCCAGCATTTT.

This clonotype was observed a few times. The chain employs TRBV20-1 and TRBJ1-5; maybe TRBD1 (5 bases). Germline CDR1 and CDR2: DFQATT and SNEGSKA (reference sequence). The germline V and J ends were trimmed by 3 bases and 5 bases, with 11 bases remaining between them. The CDR3 length is 13 residues. The CDR3: CSARWEGDQPQHF. The CDR3 nucleotides read TGCAGTGCTAGGTGGGAAGGGGATCAGCCCCAGCATTTT.

The table lists this clonotype with a few counts. The genes are TRBV7-9 and TRBJ1-1; tentative D call: TRBD1 (5 bases). Germline V gene lookup returns CDR1 SEHNR and CDR2 FQNEAQ (reference sequence). This CDR3 comprises 14 residues. V lost 4 bases and J lost 3, with 12 bases in between. The CDR3 reads CASSSPGLYTEAFF. The CDR3, as DNA: TGTGCCAGCAGCTCCCCGGGGCTGTACACTGAAGCTTTCTTT.